The present T cell receptor (beta chain) was sequenced within a study of post-analysis software for immune sequencing data. Study context: Progressive-relapsing, secondary progressive and relapsing-remitting multiple sclerosis were among the disease courses included. General study findings and limits: The normalized Chao1 diversity of multiple sclerosis patients was significantly lower than that of controls. Five or six TRBV segments (TRBV5-6, TRBV5-1 and TRBV20-1 among them) occurred more frequently in patients than in controls.

This clonotype occurred a few times. What it binds is unknown. Built from TCR beta cDNA, the libraries had unique molecular identifiers in them. Each CDR3 protein is one row after TCRdb ran MiXCR on the PCR reads. The data show more than 500,000 distinct CDR3 sequences, around 36% seen once. This CDR3 contains 13 residues. V trimming: 5 bases; J trimming: 1 base; junction bases outside the gene matches: 2. From germline, CDR1 is DFQATT and CDR2 SNEGSKA (reference sequence). Sequenced: blood. The TCR was taken from a girl between 2 and 17 years old with multiple sclerosis. The rearrangement joins TRBV20-1 to TRBJ1-5, with 7 bases matching TRBD1. The CDR3 is CSALTGSNQPQHF. Here the CDR3 DNA reads TGCAGTGCTCTGACAGGGAGCAATCAGCCCCAGCATTTT.